The entry below gives a single T cell receptor beta chain sequence along with its context. Every bit of the isolated RNA underwent reverse transcription, so sequencing read expressed TCRB transcripts. Only in-frame clones appear in the TCRdb table, and some are missing; sequencing was by immunoSEQ multiplex PCR. The table lists 110,000 to 150,000 clones, 9% to 10% of them singletons. The data were obtained in a study of beta chain features in type 1 diabetes. Germline lookup yields CDR1 SEHNR and CDR2 FQNEAQ (reference sequence). This CDR3 region has 17 residues. With V trimmed by 5 bases and J by 1 base, 8 bases remained unmatched.

This TCR came from a woman in her 40s in good health. The gene calls are TRBV7-9 and TRBJ1-5; 10 bases line up with TRBD1. Input material: central memory CD4+ T cells from blood. CDR3 in amino acids: CASSPTRDRGSNQPQHF. DNA of the CDR3: TGTGCCAGCAGCCCAACCCGGGACAGGGGAAGCAATCAGCCCCAGCATTTT.